What follows describes a single T cell receptor beta chain. Its specificity is unknown. This CDR3 comprises 14 residues. Per germline, CDR1 SGHTA and CDR2 FQGNSA. The V end lost 3 bases, the J end lost 5 bases, and 14 bases lay between the germline ends. The source of the sample is a study of shared clonotypes between healthy human individuals. Study results and caveats: Estimated richness values were generally larger in naive subsets than in memory subsets. Clonotypes which were not shared had lower generation probabilities than clonotypes that all four donors shared. Depth was large, yet rarefaction showed that sorted-subset sequencing was incomplete. It was expected that sequencing depth would affect clonotype sharing among donors.

Only in-frame clones appear in the TCRdb table, and some are missing; sequencing was by immunoSEQ multiplex PCR. The sample has about 2.4 million clones; approximately 93% are singletons. Sequencing was carried out using naive CD4+ T cells from PBMCs. Subset given: CD45RA+ positively selected. The receptor's source is a man aged 18 to 29 in good health. Some clones in this sample may be carry-over from other donors' samples. The rearrangement uses TRBV7-2 and TRBJ2-7; no clear D. In DNA form, the CDR3 reads TGTGCCAGCAGCTTGCGGATGAGATGGGACGAGCAGTACTTC. Its protein product is CASSLRMRWDEQYF.